This T cell receptor beta chain was identified in a study of T cell clonotyping in hematopoietic cell transplantation (dated by TCRdb to the early 2020s). As for the study more broadly: In the study, some 140 blood samples were gathered from over 30 consecutive transplant recipients and their related donors. Recruitment of patients was conducted between late 2015 and January 2017, and follow-up was continued until late 2020 or death.

Note on this clone: The antigen this receptor binds is unknown. Base quality data are lacking; no much larger clone is found one base away.

The intended sense of this specimen's time point label: 100 days after allo-HCT. Blood from recipients was drawn about 28 days before transplant and again at days 30, 100 and 180 after transplant. Nuclei Lysis Solution was used to extract genomic DNA from fresh or cryopreserved unfractionated peripheral blood mononuclear cells. Overall results and qualifications from the work: Recipient TCR diversity fell after transplant, with pathologically expanded clonotypes rising progressively from day 30 to day 180. Donor and pretransplant recipient Inverse Simpson Index values predicted broader posttransplant TCR repertoire diversity. Only a small fraction of recipient repertoires overlapped donor repertoires, with over 95% appearing de novo at the given depth. The sample size was limited, and CD4 and CD8 repertoire contributions could not be separated because cells were not sorted.

The immunoSEQ assay, a bias-controlled multiplex PCR using V- and J-specific primers, was used to amplify TCR beta CDR3 regions from genomic DNA. A proprietary barcode and Illumina adapter sequences were added to the CDR3 amplicons in a second PCR step. CDR3 libraries were sequenced on an Illumina MiSeq instrument. The original methods were these. Export and quality control were handled in immunoSEQ Analyzer 3.0, while downstream analyses relied on R Bioconductor and Immunarch. Only productive rearrangements in the normalized downsampled data set went into calculating the repertoire metrics. Clonotypes larger than 5 templates in the normalized cohort were defined as pathologically expanded. Repertoire diversity was measured with the Inverse Simpson Index. CMV-specificity analyses were carried out on the non-normalized data set to capture all clonotypes. The immuneACCESS repertoire file appears here via TCRdb, limited to in-frame rearrangements. These files lack a portion of the clones; in checked studies, under half of the deficit traces to unresolved V genes, and the cause of the others is not known. V, J and clone size derive from that table, while D and trimming were established from the DNA sequence. The table for this sample lists over 10,000 clones; 80% to 95% of them were counted only once. The top ten hold less than 9.5% of the sample.

CDR1 SGHTA and CDR2 FQGNSA are derived from the germline V gene. Trimming takes 6 bases from V and 7 bases from J, and the germline ends sit 12 bases apart. The CDR3 holds 12 amino acids from the cysteine to the phenylalanine. CDR3 DNA only is kept here, 36 bases in frame from base 1. The chain is encoded by TRBV7-2 joined to TRBJ2-5, with the D segment identity uncertain. The specimen was PBMCs, collected 100 days after allogeneic stem cell transplant. The clonotype was recovered from a female patient aged 50-59 years who had an allogeneic stem cell transplant from an unrelated donor, so the T cells may come from the graft donor. Some clones in this sample may be carry-over from other donors' samples. The CDR3 region reads CASRGARSTQYF. The nucleotide sequence reads TGTGCCAGCAGAGGAGCCCGATCGACCCAGTACTTC. The full variable domain, with segments outside the CDR3 supplied by the reference TRBV7-2 and TRBJ2-5 proteins, appears as GAGVSQSPSNKVTEKGKDVELRCDPISGHTALYWYRQSLGQGLEFLIYFQGNSAPDKSGLPSDRFSAERTGGSVSTLTIQRTQQEDSAVYLCASRGARSTQYFGPGTRLLVL.